The sequence of this T cell receptor beta chain was determined in a study of blood T cell repertoires in COVID-19. Study background: The United States, Italy and Spain supplied acute and convalescent COVID-19 samples. Sources were T cells, B-cell-depleted T cells, or PBMCs; the material itself was cDNA or gDNA.

The assay was immunoSEQ multiplex PCR, and TCRdb's table has in-frame clones only and misses some. The sample gives more than 120,000 clones, 87% of which show up once; roughly two fifths is in the top ten. This CDR3 contains 16 residues. CDR1 is LGHNT, CDR2 FRNRAP, per germline. V dropped 1 base and J dropped 6; count of bases not matched to a gene: 10. The sequenced sample consisted of peripheral blood. The chain recombines TRBV12-5 with TRBJ2-3; 7 bases align to TRBD2. The source is a man aged 45 to 65 who had recovered from COVID-19. CDR3 sequence reads: CASGLGGTTKADTQYF. The CDR3 DNA reads as TGTGCTAGTGGTTTGGGCGGGACTACGAAAGCCGATACGCAGTATTTT.